The clone carrying this TCR beta chain showed up just once. Its matching antigen is unknown. This entry is derived from a study of T cell repertoires in cytomegalovirus infection. Study-wide background: Recently identified HLA-C-restricted CMV epitopes were used, and well-studied HLA-B-restricted CMV epitopes were used as well. Indicated by public TCR beta signatures were CMV infection and matching HLA type.

From germline, CDR1 is MNHEY and CDR2 SVGEGT. CDR3 length equals 13 residues. V lost 6 bases and J 8 bases, leaving 14 bases between the germline ends. TCRdb ran MiXCR on the reads and lists one entry per CDR3 protein. The sample yields 450,000 to 550,000 distinct CDR3 sequences, about two fifths seen once. The TCR comes from a human donor in good health (CMV status not recorded). Some clones in this sample may be carry-over from other donors' samples. The sequences come from cultured PBMCs, collected from culture after CMV antigen stimulation. V gene TRBV6-2 or TRBV6-3 combines with J gene TRBJ2-1; possibly TRBD1 for D (5 bases). The CDR3 nucleotides are TGTGCCAGCAGCAGAGACAGCACCTATGAGCAGTTCTTC. Its protein product is CASSRDSTYEQFF.